The 9 T cell receptor beta chains given below trace back to one sample, sequenced in a study of T cell changes during pregnancy in multiple sclerosis. The protocol was immunoSEQ multiplex PCR, while the TCRdb copy is restricted to in-frame clones and leaves out a portion. In the table there are about 74,000 clones, about 88% of which are singletons. Sequencing was performed on peripheral blood, taken before pregnancy. These receptors were obtained from a female donor with multiple sclerosis, enrolled in a pregnancy study.

The rearrangement links TRBV5-1 to TRBJ2-2; D gene uncertain. The germline V gene encodes CDR1 SGHRS and CDR2 YFSETQ. Trimming pared 4 bases from V and 0 bases from J, leaving 10 bases between. CDR3 length equals 15 residues. The CDR3 sequence is CASSVLATNTGELFF. CDR3 coding DNA: TGCGCCAGCAGCGTCTTGGCAACGAACACCGGGGAGCTGTTTTTT.

The rearrangement joins TRBV7-2 to TRBJ2-5, with 7 bases matching TRBD1. V trimming: 1 base; J trimming: 5 bases; junction bases outside the gene matches: 4. Looked up from germline, CDR1 is SGHTA and CDR2 is FQGNSA. The CDR3 runs 14 residues. The chain's CDR3 is CASSLDRGVETQYF. Written as DNA, the CDR3 is TGTGCCAGCAGCTTAGACAGGGGAGTGGAGACCCAGTACTTC.

V and J are TRBV9 and TRBJ1-2, with 8 bases that match TRBD1. J gave up 3 bases and V 2 bases, and 6 bases lay outside the gene matches. The germline CDR1 and CDR2 sequences are SGDLS and YYNGEE. The CDR3 loop spans 15 amino acids. CDR3 loop: CASSVSPGGDYGYTF. DNA for the CDR3: TGTGCCAGCAGCGTTTCCCCAGGGGGCGACTATGGCTACACCTTC.

The V and J genes are TRBV19 and TRBJ1-1; no definite D call. Germline V gene data show CDR1 as LNHDA and CDR2 as SQIVND (reference sequence). The germline V and J ends were trimmed by 6 bases and 2 bases, with 10 bases remaining between them. The CDR3 has 13 residues. The CDR3 is CASRLPGNTEAFF. The CDR3 DNA is TGTGCCAGTAGACTTCCAGGTAACACTGAAGCTTTCTTT.

The chain uses TRBV27 and TRBJ1-5; D call uncertain. V shed 3 bases and J shed 6 bases, with 6 bases lying between them. The length of the CDR3 is 12 residues. Germline V lookup: CDR1 MNHEY, CDR2 SMNVEV (reference sequence). The CDR3 bases are TGTGCCAGCAGTTTCCCGGGTCAGCCCCAGCATTTT. Protein: CASSFPGQPQHF.

V and J are TRBV4-2 and TRBJ1-3, with D tentatively TRBD1 (5 bases). V gave up 1 base and J gave up 2 bases, with 12 bases separating them. Germline V lookup: CDR1 LGHNA, CDR2 YNFKEQ. This CDR3 has 16 amino acids. CDR3 in DNA: TGTGCCAGCAGCCAAGGACAGTCCTATCCTGGAAACACCATATATTTT. Its translation: CASSQGQSYPGNTIYF.

The chain has TRBV6-1 and TRBJ1-2, with TRBD1 identical over 9 bases. The CDR3 runs 14 residues. The germline CDR1 and CDR2 sequences are MNHNS and SASEGT. J gave up 5 bases and V 2 bases, and 3 bases lay outside the gene matches. CDR3 in amino acids: CASSEWGQGYGYTF. As DNA, the CDR3 is TGTGCCAGCAGTGAATGGGGACAGGGATATGGCTACACCTTC.

This clone was seen a few times. The chain uses TRBV19 and TRBJ2-5; D is unclear. Germline lookup yields CDR1 LNHDA and CDR2 SQIVND (reference sequence). CDR3 length: 12 amino acids. Trimming took off 6 bases at V and 4 bases at J, with 9 bases between the two ends. The CDR3, as DNA: TGTGCCAGTAGCGAGGTTCCAGAGACCCAGTACTTC. Protein sequence: CASSEVPETQYF.

The genes are TRBV5-8 and TRBJ2-1, with D tentatively TRBD2 (6 bases). Germline assignment: CDR1 SGHTS and CDR2 YDEGEE. V was pared by 0 bases and J by 4 bases, with 14 bases between. The CDR3 extends over 16 amino acids. The DNA for the CDR3 is TGTGCCAGCAGCTTGGCCCGGGACTCCGGGTACAATGAGCAGTTCTTC. Translating it yields CASSLARDSGYNEQFF.